Below, 16 T cell receptor beta chains from the same sample are listed, as sequenced in a study of spatial heterogeneity in lung cancer. One entry per CDR3 protein results from TCRdb running MiXCR on the 5' RACE reads. The table lists some 41,000 distinct CDR3 sequences, over 9.5% of them singletons, with 15% to 20% in the top ten. Specified time point: blood at routine non-recurrence follow-up after resection. Specimen: PBMCs, collected at follow-up. These receptors were collected from a female donor with early-stage non-small cell lung cancer.

The sample holds many counts of this clonotype. The chain is built from TRBV6-1 and TRBJ2-4; D gene ambiguous. CDR1 and CDR2 from the germline V gene are MNHNS and SASEGT. This CDR3 has 15 residues. V was trimmed by 7 bases and J by 3 bases, leaving 16 bases between them. The CDR3 here is CASNPISDLKNIQYF. The CDR3 region has the DNA TGTGCCAGCAATCCCATTTCAGATCTCAAAAACATTCAGTACTTC.

This clonotype was seen more than once but under ten times. The CDR3 sequence is CSAAPGQGYYNEQFF. DNA of the CDR3: TGCAGTGCTGCTCCGGGACAGGGCTACTACAATGAGCAGTTCTTC. V gene TRBV20-1 combines with J gene TRBJ2-1; 9 nucleotides line up with TRBD1. Germline-derived CDR1 and CDR2 are DFQATT and SNEGSKA (reference sequence). The V segment lost 5 bases and the J segment 3 bases; nucleotides outside the gene matches: 8. The CDR3 is 15 amino acids.

This clonotype was seen repeatedly, ten times or more. This sequence joins TRBV7-9 and TRBJ1-6; D not resolved. CDR1 and CDR2 from the germline V gene are SEHNR and FQNEAQ (reference sequence). The V end was cut by 8 bases, the J end by 2 bases, with 13 bases between. This CDR3 has 15 amino acids. The CDR3 reads CASSSTSTYNSPLHF. CDR3 nucleotides: TGTGCCAGCTCCAGCACGAGCACCTATAATTCACCCCTCCACTTT.

The chain combines TRBV28 with TRBJ2-1, with TRBD2 identical over 11 bases. V dropped 10 bases and J dropped 10; count of bases not matched to a gene: 12. Germline V gene lookup returns CDR1 MDHEN and CDR2 SYDVKM. CDR3 length: 14 amino acids. The CDR3 coding sequence is TGTGCCACCCGCGTGCTAGCGGGGGGTGGCGAGCAGTTCTTC. It specifies CATRVLAGGGEQFF.

The chain joins TRBV7-2 to TRBJ2-1, with unresolved D. The ends were cut back, 1 base at V and 6 bases at J, with 7 bases in the middle. CDR3 length: 13 amino acids. Germline-derived CDR1 and CDR2 are SGHTA and FQGNSA. The CDR3 DNA sequence: TGTGCCAGCAGCTTAGGGACGGGCAATGAGCAGTTCTTC. It is translated as CASSLGTGNEQFF.

This clonotype occurred a few times. The chain recombines TRBV18 with TRBJ2-1; 7 nucleotides align to TRBD1. The CDR3 is 14 residues long. V was clipped by 5 bases and J by 3 bases; unmatched bases: 4. Germline V CDR1 and CDR2: KGHSH, LQKENI. In DNA, the CDR3 is TGTGCCAGCTCAGTTCGGGACAGCTACAATGAGCAGTTCTTC. This encodes CASSVRDSYNEQFF.

In its sample, this clonotype was seen many times. The V call is TRBV28, the J call TRBJ2-7, with 9 bases matching TRBD1. The CDR3 is 13 residues long. CDR1 and CDR2 (germline): MDHEN, SYDVKM. Germline trimming cut 3 bases from V and 3 bases from J; bases unmatched to any gene: 0. The CDR3: CASSLDRGYEQYF. The CDR3 DNA sequence: TGTGCCAGCAGTTTGGACAGGGGCTACGAGCAGTACTTC.

In this sample, this clonotype turned up many times. This sequence joins TRBV11-1 and TRBJ2-7, with 14 bases matching TRBD2. The CDR3 contains 18 residues. CDR1 and CDR2 (germline): SGHAT, FQDESV (reference sequence). The junction had 10 bases not matched to a gene; V was cut back by 4 bases and J by 2 bases. CDR3 amino acids: CASSYWGLAGAPAYEQYF. The CDR3 region has the DNA TGTGCCAGCAGCTACTGGGGACTAGCGGGGGCCCCAGCCTACGAGCAGTACTTC.

This chain links TRBV5-1 with TRBJ1-3; D may be TRBD1 (5 bases). The CDR3 contains 15 residues. Germline V CDR1 and CDR2: SGHRS, YFSETQ. With 0 bases removed from V and 0 bases from J, the gap between germline ends came to 7 bases. The CDR3 protein is CASSLEGFSGNTIYF. The CDR3 DNA reads TGCGCCAGCAGCTTGGAGGGGTTCTCTGGAAACACCATATATTTT.

In this sample, this clonotype turned up many times. This chain connects TRBV5-1 to TRBJ1-1, with D uncertain. Germline CDR1 is SGHRS and CDR2 is YFSETQ. There are 15 residues in the CDR3. V was cut by 4 bases and J by 0 bases, with 13 bases left in between. The CDR3: CASSPSEGMNTEAFF. CDR3 nucleotides: TGCGCCAGCAGCCCCAGTGAGGGCATGAACACTGAAGCTTTCTTT.

This clonotype was seen more than once but under ten times. The chain has TRBV9 and TRBJ1-1; possible D gene TRBD1, 5 bases. The germline gives CDR1 SGDLS, CDR2 YYNGEE. The CDR3 covers 13 residues. V lost 2 bases to trimming and J lost 5 bases, with 10 bases between them. CDR3 region: CASSVQEGTEAFF. As DNA, the CDR3 is TGTGCCAGCAGCGTTCAGGAGGGGACTGAAGCTTTCTTT.

The rearrangement links TRBV15 to TRBJ1-5, with D hard to call. CDR3 length: 14 amino acids. The V end lost 1 base, the J end lost 1 base, and 5 bases lay between the germline ends. The germline V gene has CDR1 LNHNV and CDR2 YYDKDF (reference sequence). CDR3 sequence: CATSRGGSNQPQHF. Written as DNA, the CDR3 is TGTGCCACCAGCAGAGGAGGGAGCAATCAGCCCCAGCATTTT. The whole variable domain, remainder taken from reference TRBV15 and TRBJ1-5, is DAMVIQNPRYQVTQFGKPVTLSCSQTLNHNVMYWYQQKSSQAPKLLFHYYDKDFNNEADTPDNFQSRRPNTSFCFLDIRSPGLGDTAMYLCATSRGGSNQPQHFGDGTRLSIL.

This clonotype has only a few counts. J is TRBJ2-3 and V is TRBV7-9; weak D call: TRBD1 (5 bases). The V gene lost 0 bases and the J gene lost 1 base, with 8 bases spanning the gap. Germline CDR1 reads SEHNR; CDR2 reads FQNEAQ (reference sequence). This CDR3 contains 15 residues. The chain's CDR3 is CASSLAGPGTDTQYF. The CDR3 bases are TGTGCCAGCAGCTTAGCGGGGCCCGGCACAGATACGCAGTATTTT.

This chain links TRBV9 with TRBJ2-3; TRBD2 might be the D (6 bases). The CDR3 length is 13 residues. In germline, CDR1 is SGDLS, CDR2 YYNGEE. V lost 2 bases and J lost 4, with 8 bases in between. The CDR3 reads CASSVRGSDTQYF. The CDR3 DNA follows: TGTGCCAGCAGCGTCCGGGGGTCAGATACGCAGTATTTT.

In this sample, this clonotype turned up many times. The chain has TRBV28 and TRBJ2-4; 14 nucleotides align to TRBD2. Germline CDR1 reads MDHEN; CDR2 reads SYDVKM. After removal of 6 bases from V and 0 bases from J, the junction contained 7 bases not matched to a gene. There are 18 residues in the CDR3. CDR3 bases: TGTGCCAGCAGCCCCCCGGGACTAGCGGGGGTAGCCAAAAACATTCAGTACTTC. Translation: CASSPPGLAGVAKNIQYF.

A word on this clonotype: A much larger clone lies a single base off, so this may be a read error. The chain is built from TRBV5-6 and TRBJ1-5; unclear D gene. The V gene's germline CDR1 is SGHDT and CDR2 YYEEEE. The CDR3 length is 14 residues. CDR3 bases: TGTGCCAGCAGCTTTAATCCGGGGAATCAGCCCCGGCATTTT. Residues: CASSFNPGNQPRHF.